This TCR beta chain was obtained from a study of blood T cell repertoires in COVID-19. Turning to the study itself: Samples taken during acute and convalescent COVID-19 were collected in the United States, Italy and Spain. From T cells, B-cell-depleted T cells, or PBMCs came the material, which was cDNA or gDNA.

Original handling: Amplification of reference gene primers was used by the study to estimate nucleated cell counts. This table comes from immunoSEQ multiplex PCR, and its TCRdb copy is limited to in-frame clones, with some not included. D and trimming come from the DNA, and the V and J calls and clone size come from that table. The sample yields approximately 270,000 clones, around 86% seen once. The CDR3 is 13 amino acids. Trimming stripped 7 bases from V and 2 bases from J, with 11 bases between. The germline gives CDR1 MNHEY, CDR2 SVGAGI. The sequenced material came from peripheral blood. The origin of this receptor is a middle-aged man with active or convalescent COVID-19. The chain combines TRBV6-5 with TRBJ1-1; D might be TRBD1 (5 bases). CDR3 coding DNA: TGTGCCAGCACCTTTGGGACTAACACTGAAGCTTTCTTT. It yields the protein CASTFGTNTEAFF.